The clone carrying this TCR beta chain came up once. These data originate in a study of shared clonotypes between healthy human individuals. This CDR3 is 16 amino acids long. V lost 5 bases, J lost 9 bases, and 17 bases stayed unmatched. CDR1 is SGHRS, CDR2 YFSETQ, per germline. Assay: immunoSEQ multiplex PCR; the TCRdb copy retains only in-frame clones and omits some. The sample lists roughly 500,000 clones, 75% to 85% occurring once. Genomic DNA of unsorted samples came from roughly 90 million PBMCs. The V call is TRBV5-1, the J call TRBJ2-1; 7 positions agree with TRBD2. The sequencing sample was made of PBMCs. This sequence originates from a woman between 40 and 55 years old in good health. Some clones in this sample may be carry-over from other donors' samples. CDR3: CASRTGRPGAVGEQFF. The CDR3 coding sequence is TGCGCCAGCAGGACCGGGAGGCCGGGAGCGGTGGGTGAGCAGTTCTTC.